One and the same sample provided the 8 T cell receptor beta chains below, sequenced in a study of identical twins. TCRdb used MiXCR to reprocess the 5' RACE reads, holding one entry per CDR3 protein. The sample consists of around 960,000 distinct CDR3 sequences, over 9% of them appearing once. This same sample was also part of a study on yellow fever vaccine responses in identical twins.

The source material was PBMCs. These receptors were collected from a woman aged 18-30 years in good health.

This clonotype was counted at least ten times. The chain carries TRBV29-1 and TRBJ2-1; the match to TRBD2 covers 14 bases. J gave up 2 bases and V 1 base, and 7 bases lay outside the gene matches. Germline V CDR1 and CDR2: SQVTM, ANQGSEA. This CDR3 contains 18 residues. The CDR3 DNA reads TGCAGCGTTGAAGGTGAGACTAGCGGGAGGGCCACCTACAATGAGCAGTTCTTC. This gives the protein CSVEGETSGRATYNEQFF.

This clonotype came up a few times. This rearrangement joins TRBV2 to TRBJ2-1, with D perhaps matching TRBD1 (6 bases). V was pared by 7 bases and J by 2 bases, with 15 bases between. The CDR3 is 15 residues long. CDR1 is SNHLY, CDR2 FYNNEI, per germline. CDR3 nucleotide sequence: TGTGCCAGCACCGCGGAGAGGGGGACCTACAATGAGCAGTTCTTC. Its translation: CASTAERGTYNEQFF.

In this sample, this clonotype turned up many times. The gene calls are TRBV12-3 or TRBV12-4 and TRBJ2-7; 12 nucleotides align to TRBD2. The CDR3 has 15 amino acids. With 2 bases clipped from V and 2 bases from J, the junction kept 1 base outside the gene matches. The DNA of the CDR3 is TGTGCCAGCAGTTTATGGACTAGCGGGACCTACGAGCAGTACTTC. Its translation: CASSLWTSGTYEQYF.

J is TRBJ2-6 and V is TRBV18, with D possibly matching TRBD1 (5 bases). Germline assignment: CDR1 KGHSH and CDR2 LQKENI. Trimming stripped 2 bases from V and 0 bases from J, with 17 bases between. CDR3 length equals 19 residues. The DNA of the CDR3 is TGTGCCAGCTCACCAACCCGACAGCATATTAGCTCTGGGGCCAACGTCCTGACTTTC. Translated: CASSPTRQHISSGANVLTF.

This chain connects TRBV5-1 to TRBJ2-2; the D is unclear. The germline CDR1 and CDR2 sequences are SGHRS and YFSETQ. The CDR3 has 12 residues. V was clipped by 4 bases and J by 7 bases, with 8 bases between them. CDR3 bases: TGCGCCAGCAGCGCCCGTGGCGGGGAGCTGTTTTTT. Translated: CASSARGGELFF.

The rearrangement joins TRBV6-1 to TRBJ2-2, with D uncertain. Germline CDR1 is MNHNS and CDR2 is SASEGT. This CDR3 has 14 amino acids. Trimming took 6 bases from V and 5 from J, leaving 13 bases between them. DNA of the CDR3: TGTGCCAGCAGCTCGGGCGTTAGGACCGGGGAGCTGTTTTTT. Protein sequence: CASSSGVRTGELFF.

This clonotype was seen only a few times. This chain links TRBV12-3 or TRBV12-4 with TRBJ1-6; 8 bases are shared with TRBD1. V gave up 3 bases and J gave up 7 bases; unmatched junction bases: 5. The CDR3 covers 15 residues. CDR3 in DNA: TGTGCCAGCAGTTTGGACAGGGTAGAAAATTCACCCCTCCACTTT. Protein: CASSLDRVENSPLHF.

This chain links TRBV6-1 with TRBJ1-5, with TRBD1 matching 7 bases. The germline V gene encodes CDR1 MNHNS and CDR2 SASEGT. The J segment lost 4 bases and the V segment lost 4 bases, leaving 7 bases of the junction unmatched. The CDR3 sequence is 15 residues long. The CDR3 here is CASSGTTGRNQPQHF. DNA for the CDR3: TGTGCCAGCAGTGGTACGACAGGGCGAAATCAGCCCCAGCATTTT.